This entry describes one T cell receptor beta chain. This clonotype was observed a single time. No antigen is known for it. The input lacks base qualities; no much larger clone sits a single base away. This sample is drawn from a study of T-cell memory formation after mild COVID-19 (dated by TCRdb to about 2021). With respect to the entire study: Most TCR sequence clusters were specific to one of the two donors. T-cell clones expanding and contracting after mild COVID-19 in a couple of donors were tracked by longitudinal TCRalpha and TCRbeta repertoire sequencing. Two young, previously healthy adult volunteers, one female and one male, were included in the cohort. The full study reports these points: Only two mild cases were covered in the study, and larger cohorts including severe cases with pre-infection samples were considered necessary. SARS-CoV-2 specificity of the second-wave clones peaking on day 37 was not confirmed. Clones contracting from day 15 to 85 had balanced CD4/CD8 phenotypes, while a second wave expanding from day 15 to 37 was biased towards CD4+. Contracting CD4+ clones appeared mostly in the CM and EM memory subsets, whereas CD8+ clones were enriched in EMRA. Some responding clones were detected in pre-infection memory, suggesting pre-existing cross-reactive memory T cells joined the SARS-CoV-2 response.

The listed sequencing device is Illumina NovaSeq 6000. Using 5'RACE with constant-segment primers, TCRalpha and TCRbeta cDNA libraries were constructed, with sample barcodes and unique molecular identifiers added in the process. Trizol reagent was used to extract RNA from every sample. Amplification of the libraries took two PCR steps, and the second step added a second sample barcode plus Illumina TruSeq adapters. Sequencing of the libraries was done on an Illumina NovaSeq, producing 2 x 150 bp paired-end reads. On the study's bioinformatics: Demultiplexing of reads and collapsing into UMI-guided consensus sequences were performed with migec v1.2.7. Using mixcr v2.1.11, UMI consensuses were aligned to TRA and TRB V and J templates and then assembled into clonotypes. A clonotype was counted as expanded or contracted only if both edgeR and NoisET called the change significant, with noise models trained on biological replicates. edgeR calls used a false discovery rate-adjusted p below 0.01 and a log2 fold-change threshold of 1. PCA with hierarchical clustering of max-normalized trajectories of the 1000 most abundant clonotypes was used as exploratory dynamics analysis. Separately sequenced CD4+ and CD8+ repertoires were used to assign a CD4 or CD8 phenotype to each responding clone. In-frame beta chains were kept once TCRdb had trimmed the public reads at Q25 with fastp and called clones with MiXCR. Each record represents a unique CDR3 protein, reported with the most common genes and DNA among its rows. The V and J calls were determined by TCRdb, not by the authors. For this sample there are 400,000 to 500,000 distinct CDR3 sequences; about 24% appear just once. The leading ten clones occupy 8.5% to 10% of the sample.

PBMCs were isolated by Ficoll-Paque density gradient centrifugation. This TCR came from an adult woman who had mild COVID-19 (a few samples of this study predate the infection). The sample titles of this study are shuffled in the database, so cell type and time point are left out; the donor was told from shared clones. Source material: PBMCs or a T cell subset sorted from them (not recorded which).

The CDR3 region has the sequence CASSLFRGASYEQYF. The DNA reads TGTGCCAGCAGCCTGTTCCGGGGGGCGTCCTACGAGCAGTACTTC. The V gene is TRBV11-2 and the J gene is TRBJ2-7; TRBD2 is perhaps the D gene, given 7 matching bases. From the germline V gene, CDR1 is SGHAT and CDR2 is FQNNGV. The V and J ends are trimmed by 5 bases and 1 base, leaving 15 bases between them. The CDR3 starts with the cysteine, ends with the phenylalanine, and has 15 residues. Only the CDR3 DNA is retained, 45 bases long and in frame from the first base.